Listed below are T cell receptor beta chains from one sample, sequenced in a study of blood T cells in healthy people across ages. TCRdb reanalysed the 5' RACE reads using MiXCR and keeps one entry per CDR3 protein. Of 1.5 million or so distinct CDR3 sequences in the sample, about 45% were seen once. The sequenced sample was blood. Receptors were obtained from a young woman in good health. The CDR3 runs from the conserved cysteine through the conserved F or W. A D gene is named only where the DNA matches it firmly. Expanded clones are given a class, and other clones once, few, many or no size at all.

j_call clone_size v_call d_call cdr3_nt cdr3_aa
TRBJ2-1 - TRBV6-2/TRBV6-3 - TGTGCCAGCAGTTACTCGATCGCCAATGAGCAGTTCTTC CASSYSIANEQFF
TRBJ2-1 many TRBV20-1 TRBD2 TGCAGTGCTAGCTCTAGCGGGACCTACAATGAGCAGTTCTTC CSASSSGTYNEQFF
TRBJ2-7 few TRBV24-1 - TGTGCCACCAGTGATTGGCAGGACGAGCAGTACTTC CATSDWQDEQYF
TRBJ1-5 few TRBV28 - TGTGCCAGCAGTCCCGTGGGGCGTTTAGGGCATTTT CASSPVGRLGHF
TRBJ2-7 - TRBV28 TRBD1 TGTGCCAGCAGTTTATCCGGGACAGGGGGAATTGAGCAGTACTTC CASSLSGTGGIEQYF
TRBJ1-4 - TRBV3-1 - TGTGCCAGCAGCCAGTTGGAGGGGTTGGGGCGAAAACTGTTTTTT CASSQLEGLGRKLFF
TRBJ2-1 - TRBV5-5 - TGTGCCAGCAGCTCGGGGGCCCACAATGAGCAGTTCTTC CASSSGAHNEQFF
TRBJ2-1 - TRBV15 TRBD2 TGTGCCACCAGCAGAGAAAGGACTAGCGGGAGTAATGAGCAGTTCTTC CATSRERTSGSNEQFF
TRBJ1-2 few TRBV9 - TGTGCCAGCAGCGTAGCTCCAGTTACGGGTGGCTACACCTTC CASSVAPVTGGYTF
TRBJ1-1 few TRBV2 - TGTGCCAGCAGTGAATTTGAGGGTGAGAACACTGAAGCTTTCTTT CASSEFEGENTEAFF
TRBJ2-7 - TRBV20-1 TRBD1 TGCAGTGCGCTGGGGACAGGGGGCTCCTACGAGCAGTACTTC CSALGTGGSYEQYF
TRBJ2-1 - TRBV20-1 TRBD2 TGCAGTGCTAGAGATCCGGGGTCCGGGGGGGATGAGCAGTTCTTC CSARDPGSGGDEQFF
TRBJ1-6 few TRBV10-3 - TGTGCCATCAGTGAGGAGACAGGAGTTAATTCACCCCTCCACTTT CAISEETGVNSPLHF
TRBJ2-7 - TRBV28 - TGTGCCAGCAGTCAGGGGGGGGTCTTCTACGAGCAGTACTTC CASSQGGVFYEQYF
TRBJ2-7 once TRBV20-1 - TGCAGTGCTAGAGGCCCGGGACAGGCTTTAGCGGGACGCTCCTACGAGCAGTACTTC CSARGPGQALAGRSYEQYF
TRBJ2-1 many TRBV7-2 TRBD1 TGTGCCAGCAGACCCGGGACAGGGCTCAATAATGAGCAGTTCTTC CASRPGTGLNNEQFF
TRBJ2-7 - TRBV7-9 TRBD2 TGTGCCAGCAGCCCCGGGGGGAGGAGATCTTACAATGAGCAGTACTTC CASSPGGRRSYNEQYF
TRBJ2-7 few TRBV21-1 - TGTGCCAGCAGCACAGGAGTGTGGACAGGAGAGTACGAGCAGTACTTC CASSTGVWTGEYEQYF
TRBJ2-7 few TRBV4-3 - TGCGCCAGCAGCGGACGGACTTCCTACAATGAGCAGTACTTC CASSGRTSYNEQYF
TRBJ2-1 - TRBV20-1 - TGCAGTGCTCTGGGGAGCTCCTACAATGAGCAGTTCTTC CSALGSSYNEQFF
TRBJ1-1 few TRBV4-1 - TGCGCCAGCAGCCAAGATAAGGAGGCTTTCTTT CASSQDKEAFF
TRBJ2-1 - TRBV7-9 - TGTGCCAGCAGCTTAAGCCGGGACATCGCTTCCTACGAGCAGTTCTTC CASSLSRDIASYEQFF
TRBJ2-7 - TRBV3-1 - TGTGCCAGCAGCCAAGGTGGGCAGGGGAGCCTTTACGAGCAGTACTTC CASSQGGQGSLYEQYF
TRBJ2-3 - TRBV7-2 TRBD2 TGTGCCAGCAGCTTAGAACCTAGCGGGGGCCCCAGGGATACGCAGTATTTT CASSLEPSGGPRDTQYF
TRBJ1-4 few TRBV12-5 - TGTGCTAGTGGTTTGGTACTTGGTGCAACTAATGAAAAACTGTTTTTT CASGLVLGATNEKLFF
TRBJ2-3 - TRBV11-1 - TGTGCCAGCAGCCGCCGGGCGGGGACCACAGATACGCAGTATTTT CASSRRAGTTDTQYF
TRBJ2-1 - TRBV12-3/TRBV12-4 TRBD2 TGTGCCAGCAGTTTTAGCTCTATAGCGGGGGGGCTTTACAATGAGCAGTTCTTC CASSFSSIAGGLYNEQFF
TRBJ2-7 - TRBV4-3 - TGCGCCAGCAGCCAAGATCCCAGAAGTTACTCCTACGGGCAGTACTTC CASSQDPRSYSYGQYF
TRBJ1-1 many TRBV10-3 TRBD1 TGTGCCATCAGTGAGAGGACAGGGCGCACTGAAGCTTTCTTT CAISERTGRTEAFF
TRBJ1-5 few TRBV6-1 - TGTGCCAGCCTCAGCGTAACACTTAGCAATCAGCCCCAGCATTTT CASLSVTLSNQPQHF
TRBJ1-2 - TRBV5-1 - TGCGCCAGCAGCTTGGTGGACAATTATTATGGCTACACCTTC CASSLVDNYYGYTF
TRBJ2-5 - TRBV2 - TGTGCCAGCAGTGCGGAGACCGGGGAGACCCAGTACTTC CASSAETGETQYF
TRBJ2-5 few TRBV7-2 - TGTGCCAGCAGCTTAGGGGCGCGGGGTACTATCCAAGAGACCCAGTACTTC CASSLGARGTIQETQYF
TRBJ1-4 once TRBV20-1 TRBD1 TGCAGTGCTTCAAACAGGGGAGTGCGAGAGAATGAAAAACTGTTTTTT CSASNRGVRENEKLFF
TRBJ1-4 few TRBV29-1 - TGCAGCGTTCTACACGCCCTTAATGAAAAACTGTTTTTT CSVLHALNEKLFF
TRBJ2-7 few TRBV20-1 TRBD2 TGCAGTGCTAGCAATCCCGGGACTACTCCCTACGAGCAGTACTTC CSASNPGTTPYEQYF
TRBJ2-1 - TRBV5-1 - TGCGCCAGCCGACTTGGAGGCCCAGATAATGAGCAGTTCTTC CASRLGGPDNEQFF
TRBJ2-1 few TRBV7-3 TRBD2 TGTGCCAGCAGCTTTACACTAGCGGGGTACAATGAGCAGTTCTTC CASSFTLAGYNEQFF
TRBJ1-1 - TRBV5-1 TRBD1 TGCGCCAGCAGCGTAGGACAGGGCTTCACTGAAGCTTTCTTT CASSVGQGFTEAFF
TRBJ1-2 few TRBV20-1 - TGCAGTGCTCGGTATCTCTCTGGGGCAAACTATGGCTACACCTTC CSARYLSGANYGYTF